The clone carrying this T cell receptor beta chain was picked up a small number of times. TCR beta CDR3 sequences were amplified from RNA transcripts. Primed by the HTBI set, a first-round RT-PCR was run on the TCR CDR3. A single record per CDR3 protein comes from TCRdb applying MiXCR to the multiplex PCR reads. The repertoire consists of some 400,000 distinct CDR3 sequences, with roughly 14% occurring once and the leading ten covering roughly 20%. The sample belongs to a study of T cells in Graves' hyperthyroidism and ophthalmopathy. Germline CDR1 reads SGHNT; CDR2 reads YENEEA. The CDR3 is 13 residues long. V lost 4 bases and J lost 8, with 12 bases in between.

This receptor was identified in a man aged 25-45 years with Graves' hyperthyroidism that later progressed to Graves' ophthalmopathy. Sequencing was carried out using blood. The chain joins TRBV11-3 to TRBJ2-4, with TRBD2 as a possible D gene (6 bases). In DNA, the CDR3 is TGTGCCAGCAGCTCTAACGGAGGGGACATTCAGTACTTC. Residues: CASSSNGGDIQYF. Combining the CDR3 with reference TRBV11-3 and TRBJ2-4 gives the whole variable domain EAGVVQSPRYKIIEKKQPVAFWCNPISGHNTLYWYLQNLGQGPELLIRYENEEAVDDSQLPKDRFSAERLKGVDSTLKIQPAELGDSAVYLCASSSNGGDIQYFGAGTRLSVL.